A selection of T cell receptor beta chains follows, all from one sample in a study of blood T cells in healthy people across ages. TCRdb ran MiXCR on the 5' RACE reads and lists one entry per CDR3 protein. The sample shows about 1.4 million distinct CDR3 sequences, approximately 59% of them seen only once. Sequencing was performed on blood. These receptors were collected from a young man in good health. The CDR3 runs from the conserved cysteine through the conserved F or W. The D gene is left open where the match is weak. Rows may omit the clone size; those that give it use once, few, many or a size class.

size,V,D,J,DNA,CDR3
once,TRBV5-1,.,TRBJ1-6,TGCGCCAGCAGCTTGCAGAACAGTCAAGGTTCACCCCTCCACTTT,CASSLQNSQGSPLHF
.,TRBV7-9,.,TRBJ2-7,TGTGCCAGCAGCTTACCGACGGCCTCCTACGAGCAGTACTTC,CASSLPTASYEQYF
.,TRBV18,.,TRBJ1-6,TGTGCCAGCTCAGAGACAGCGAGAAATTCACCCCTCCACTTT,CASSETARNSPLHF
.,TRBV29-1,.,TRBJ2-7,TGCAGCGTTCTTGGGACGTCGTCCTACGAGCAGTACTTC,CSVLGTSSYEQYF
once,TRBV12-3/TRBV12-4,TRBD1,TRBJ1-6,TGTGCCAGCAGTCTACAGGGGGCAATGGGTTCACCCCTCCACTTT,CASSLQGAMGSPLHF
.,TRBV6-5,.,TRBJ2-3,TGTGCCAGCAGTTACTCTCCGGGGGCCACAGATACGCAGTATTTT,CASSYSPGATDTQYF
.,TRBV4-1,.,TRBJ1-1,TGCGCCAGCAGCCAATTGGTGGGGATGAACACTGAAGCTTTCTTT,CASSQLVGMNTEAFF
.,TRBV20-1,.,TRBJ2-5,TGCAGTGCTGAACAGGGCGACGAGACCCAGTACTTC,CSAEQGDETQYF
few,TRBV7-8,.,TRBJ2-2,TGTGCCAGCAGCTTTACCGGGACCTACACCGGGGAGCTGTTTTTT,CASSFTGTYTGELFF
few,TRBV27,.,TRBJ2-7,TGTGCCAGCAGTTCTCCGACTAGCTCCTACGAGCAGTACTTC,CASSSPTSSYEQYF
.,TRBV6-2/TRBV6-3,.,TRBJ2-1,TGTGCCAGCAGCAACCGGCAGGTATACAATGAGCGGTTCTTC,CASSNRQVYNERFF
.,TRBV20-1,.,TRBJ2-7,TGCAGTGCGACCGGAGACCTACAGTCCTACGAGCAGTACTTC,CSATGDLQSYEQYF
.,TRBV10-3,.,TRBJ1-6,TGTGCCATCAGTGAGTCGACGGGGTCCGGTAATTCACCCCTCCACTTT,CAISESTGSGNSPLHF
.,TRBV5-1,TRBD2,TRBJ2-3,TGCGCCAGCAGCCCTGGACTAGCGGCGATCACAGATACGCAGTATTTT,CASSPGLAAITDTQYF
few,TRBV7-8,.,TRBJ2-5,TGTGCCAGCAGCTTAGCCAGACTAGTCGTAGAGGGGGAGACCCAGTACTTC,CASSLARLVVEGETQYF
.,TRBV6-5,.,TRBJ1-5,TGTGCCAGCAGTTACTCGAACGCCAGGGTTGTCCCCAATCAGCCCCAGCATTTT,CASSYSNARVVPNQPQHF
.,TRBV12-3/TRBV12-4,.,TRBJ1-3,TGTGCCAGCAGCCGAAGGCTAGTCTCCGGAAACACCATATATTTT,CASSRRLVSGNTIYF
few,TRBV7-2,.,TRBJ2-1,TGTGCCAGCAGCCCCCCTTGGGGGAGCTCCTACAATGAGCAGTTCTTC,CASSPPWGSSYNEQFF
few,TRBV4-3,TRBD2,TRBJ2-3,TGCGCCAGCAGCCAACGGGGGGGTGCGCAGTATTTT,CASSQRGGAQYF
.,TRBV27,TRBD1,TRBJ2-1,TGTGCCAGCAAACCGGGACAGACTCTTGAAAACTACAATGAGCAGTTCTTC,CASKPGQTLENYNEQFF
.,TRBV4-3,.,TRBJ2-1,TGCGCCAGCAGCCGACAGAACTCCTACAATGAGCAGTTCTTC,CASSRQNSYNEQFF
.,TRBV10-3,TRBD1,TRBJ2-7,TGTGCCATCAGCTGGGACAGGGGCTCCTACGAGCAGTACTTC,CAISWDRGSYEQYF
.,TRBV5-1,.,TRBJ1-2,TGCGCCAGCAGCTGGGACCGGGGAGAGAATGGCTACACCTTC,CASSWDRGENGYTF
.,TRBV5-1,TRBD1,TRBJ1-6,TGCGCCAGCAGCTTACAGGGGGGCTATAATTCACCCCTCCACTTT,CASSLQGGYNSPLHF
few,TRBV4-2,.,TRBJ1-5,TGTGCCAGCAGCTGGGGCGCAGGGCAGCCCCAGCATTTT,CASSWGAGQPQHF
few,TRBV4-2,TRBD2,TRBJ2-7,TGTGCCAGCAGCCAACTTTACGCTAGCGGGAGCTACGAGCAGTACTTC,CASSQLYASGSYEQYF
.,TRBV6-2/TRBV6-3,.,TRBJ2-1,TGTGCCAGCAGCCTTTCGGCGAGAGGCTACAATGAGCAGTTCTTC,CASSLSARGYNEQFF
.,TRBV20-1,.,TRBJ2-1,TGCAGTGCTAGAAGTATATTGGCTGACTTCAATGAGCAGTTCTTC,CSARSILADFNEQFF
.,TRBV10-2,.,TRBJ2-5,TGCGCCAGCAGGAAAACAGGGTCCCAAGAGACCCAGTACTTC,CASRKTGSQETQYF
.,TRBV7-2,TRBD1,TRBJ2-7,TGTGCCAGCAGCCCATATGGGACAGCCTACGAGCAGTACTTC,CASSPYGTAYEQYF
.,TRBV29-1,.,TRBJ2-1,TGCAGCGTTGTCTATGAATCGGACTATCAGCAGTTCTTC,CSVVYESDYQQFF
.,TRBV18,.,TRBJ2-5,TGTGCCAGCTCCCAGCGGCATTTGAAGGAGACCCAGTACTTC,CASSQRHLKETQYF
.,TRBV11-2,TRBD2,TRBJ2-5,TGTGCCAGCAGCTTAGTTCGGAGGACTAGCGGGGGCGGGACCCAGTACTTC,CASSLVRRTSGGGTQYF
few,TRBV6-5,.,TRBJ1-2,TGTGCCAGCAGTTACTCCTCGCTGGAGGTGGGATATGGCTACACCTTC,CASSYSSLEVGYGYTF
many,TRBV20-1,TRBD2,TRBJ2-5,TGCAGTGCTAGATTCGCGGGGGGGCAAGAGACCCAGTACTTC,CSARFAGGQETQYF
.,TRBV7-8,.,TRBJ2-7,TGTGCCAGCAGCTCAGACAGTCTCTACGAGCAGTACTTC,CASSSDSLYEQYF
.,TRBV9,.,TRBJ1-1,TGTGCCAGCAGCGTGGACGGGACGAACACTGAAGCTTTCTTT,CASSVDGTNTEAFF
few,TRBV7-9,TRBD1,TRBJ1-1,TGTGCCAGCAGCGTCTATCAGGGGGAGGACACTGAAGCTTTCTTT,CASSVYQGEDTEAFF
.,TRBV29-1,.,TRBJ2-7,TGCAGCGGTGCACAGACCTACGAGCAGTACTTC,CSGAQTYEQYF
.,TRBV6-2/TRBV6-3,.,TRBJ2-1,TGTGCCAGCAGTTACTCGAAGGCCAAATCGGGTGAGCAGTTCTTC,CASSYSKAKSGEQFF
.,TRBV20-1,.,TRBJ2-7,TGCAGTGCTAGTTGGCGGGATCTTGGCGAGCAGTACTTC,CSASWRDLGEQYF
few,TRBV7-2,TRBD1,TRBJ2-4,TGTGCCAGCAGCTCGGGGGACAGGGCGAACATTCAGTACTTC,CASSSGDRANIQYF
.,TRBV11-3,.,TRBJ2-7,TGTGCCAGCAGCTTAGATGAGACCTACAATGAGCAGTACTTC,CASSLDETYNEQYF
few,TRBV29-1,.,TRBJ1-4,TGCAGCGTTGTTCGTGAGGGTTACGATGAAAAACTGTTTTTT,CSVVREGYDEKLFF
.,TRBV27,.,TRBJ2-7,TGTGCCAGCAGTTTCGGGCAGGTAGCTTCTCAACGGCAGTACTTC,CASSFGQVASQRQYF
.,TRBV10-3,.,TRBJ2-1,TGTGCCACCCTTCGCCAGAACAATGAGCAGTTCTTC,CATLRQNNEQFF
few,TRBV20-1,.,TRBJ2-4,TGCAGTGCTAGAGGGAGCTTGAGCAAAAACATTCAGTACTTC,CSARGSLSKNIQYF
few,TRBV14,TRBD1,TRBJ1-1,TGTGCCAGCAGCTCCCAGGGGGCTTTGAACACTGAAGCTTTCTTT,CASSSQGALNTEAFF
.,TRBV7-2,TRBD2,TRBJ2-3,TGTGCCAGCAGCTTGGAACTAGCGGGAGGGTTCACAGATACGCAGTATTTT,CASSLELAGGFTDTQYF
few,TRBV6-2/TRBV6-3,.,TRBJ2-6,TGTGCCAGCACCCTCACGGCTGGGGCCAACGTCCTGACTTTC,CASTLTAGANVLTF
once,TRBV18,.,TRBJ2-7,TGTGCCAGCTCTCGAGCGGGACAAATCAAGAAGGAGCAGTACTTC,CASSRAGQIKKEQYF